This is a list of T cell receptor beta chains from one sample in a study of cytomegalovirus exposure and HLA in healthy donors. Assay: immunoSEQ multiplex PCR; the TCRdb copy retains only in-frame clones and omits some. The sample gives some 130,000 clones, about 80% of which show up once; approximately 2% is in the top ten. The sequencing sample was made of PBMCs. These receptors were obtained from a man under 40 in good health and CMV-seronegative. The conserved cysteine and the conserved F or W are not part of the CDR3 here. The order of the fields is J gene, V gene, CDR3 protein.

J gene: TRBJ1-1; V gene: TRBV6-5; CDR3 protein: ASSYSGREAF
J gene: TRBJ1-1; V gene: TRBV7-9; CDR3 protein: SGGEMNTEAF
J gene: TRBJ2-2; V gene: TRBV19; CDR3 protein: ASSILPRQGGTGELF
J gene: TRBJ2-5; V gene: TRBV27; CDR3 protein: ASSWTVLETQY
J gene: TRBJ2-7; V gene: TRBV7-9; CDR3 protein: ASSLRAGAGSNEQY
J gene: TRBJ1-2; V gene: TRBV2; CDR3 protein: ARTRQGGYGYT
J gene: TRBJ2-5; V gene: TRBV29-1; CDR3 protein: SVAQVQETQY
J gene: TRBJ2-7; V gene: TRBV21-1; CDR3 protein: ASSKGNRVGGEQY
J gene: TRBJ1-5; V gene: TRBV2; CDR3 protein: ASSENEGSPQH
J gene: TRBJ2-7; V gene: TRBV4-1; CDR3 protein: ASSPPGTVIYEQY
J gene: TRBJ1-3; V gene: TRBV30; CDR3 protein: AWSRQPGNTIY
J gene: TRBJ1-2; V gene: TRBV18; CDR3 protein: ASSPPGVYGYT
J gene: TRBJ1-3; V gene: TRBV28; CDR3 protein: ASSARNTIY
J gene: TRBJ1-1; V gene: TRBV6-6; CDR3 protein: ASSYSRGKNTEAF
J gene: TRBJ1-5; V gene: TRBV7-2; CDR3 protein: ASSSTAGDQPQH
J gene: TRBJ1-4; V gene: TRBV7-9; CDR3 protein: ASRNSGGEKLF
J gene: TRBJ2-5; V gene: TRBV2; CDR3 protein: ASSLRGQPQETQY
J gene: TRBJ1-2; V gene: TRBV19; CDR3 protein: ARDRGRLYGYT
J gene: TRBJ2-5; V gene: TRBV2; CDR3 protein: ASSYTPWGGAETQY
J gene: TRBJ1-1; V gene: TRBV28; CDR3 protein: ASRSGHSEAF
J gene: TRBJ2-7; V gene: TRBV4-1; CDR3 protein: ASSSGAGGPYEQY
J gene: TRBJ2-5; V gene: TRBV28; CDR3 protein: ASSLRTSGVTQY
J gene: TRBJ2-7; V gene: TRBV7-2; CDR3 protein: ASSFSLAGGPGEQY
J gene: TRBJ1-1; V gene: TRBV5-1; CDR3 protein: ASRPGQGSMNTEAF
J gene: TRBJ1-1; V gene: TRBV5-4; CDR3 protein: ASSLGQRNTEAF
J gene: TRBJ2-5; V gene: TRBV5-4; CDR3 protein: ASSLPVGAGLREQY
J gene: TRBJ2-1; V gene: TRBV5-1; CDR3 protein: ASSPRSGYNEQF
J gene: TRBJ2-7; V gene: TRBV5-1; CDR3 protein: ASSFGGAYEQY
J gene: TRBJ2-3; V gene: TRBV5-1; CDR3 protein: ASSLSGSTDTQY
J gene: TRBJ2-7; V gene: TRBV2; CDR3 protein: ASKRRGSYEQY
J gene: TRBJ2-2; V gene: TRBV6-1; CDR3 protein: ASSESRGTTPGELF
J gene: TRBJ2-7; V gene: TRBV11-2; CDR3 protein: ASSFPGGLAQY
J gene: TRBJ1-2; V gene: TRBV19; CDR3 protein: ASSIVSAGANYGYA
J gene: TRBJ2-5; V gene: TRBV7-2; CDR3 protein: ASSLSWRETQY
J gene: TRBJ2-7; V gene: TRBV9; CDR3 protein: ASSIRQGAGEQY
J gene: TRBJ2-2; V gene: TRBV27; CDR3 protein: ASSLSPRVVGELF
J gene: TRBJ1-1; V gene: TRBV6-5; CDR3 protein: ASKIGGENTEAF
J gene: TRBJ2-2; V gene: TRBV19; CDR3 protein: ASSISPSRDTGELF
J gene: TRBJ2-7; V gene: TRBV9; CDR3 protein: ASSVGTGAYEQY
J gene: TRBJ2-4; V gene: TRBV25-1; CDR3 protein: ASSTIFGTSGNIQY
J gene: TRBJ2-1; V gene: TRBV19; CDR3 protein: ATSFKGGSEQF
J gene: TRBJ1-2; V gene: TRBV6-5; CDR3 protein: ASTGGYGYT
J gene: TRBJ1-1; V gene: TRBV11-2; CDR3 protein: ASSSHRFTEAF
J gene: TRBJ2-7; V gene: TRBV7-8; CDR3 protein: ASSFLTGGVYEQY
J gene: TRBJ2-7; V gene: TRBV28; CDR3 protein: ASSLWREQY
J gene: TRBJ2-7; V gene: TRBV28; CDR3 protein: ASSLRQRSYEQY
J gene: TRBJ2-1; V gene: TRBV7-2; CDR3 protein: ASSSTRSSGSNEQF
J gene: TRBJ2-1; V gene: TRBV28; CDR3 protein: ASRGLLAGAYNEQF
J gene: TRBJ2-7; V gene: TRBV6-6; CDR3 protein: ASSYSSEQY
J gene: TRBJ2-7; V gene: TRBV5-1; CDR3 protein: ASSMRAGVGEQY